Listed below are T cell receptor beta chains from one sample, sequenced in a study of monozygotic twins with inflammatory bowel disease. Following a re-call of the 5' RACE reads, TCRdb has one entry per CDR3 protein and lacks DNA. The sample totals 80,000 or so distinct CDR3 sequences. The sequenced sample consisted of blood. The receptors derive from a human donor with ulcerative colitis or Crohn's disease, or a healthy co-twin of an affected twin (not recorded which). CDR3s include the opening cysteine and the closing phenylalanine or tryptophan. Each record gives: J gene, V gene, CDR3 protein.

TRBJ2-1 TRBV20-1 CSARDPRGGYNEQFF
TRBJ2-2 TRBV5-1 CASSLSGTKGADTGELFF
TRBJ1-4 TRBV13 CASSLAQLGKLFF
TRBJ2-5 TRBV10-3 CAISPQQGQETQYF
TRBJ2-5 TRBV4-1 CASSRTSGGETQYF
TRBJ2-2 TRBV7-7 CASSFVANQGELFF
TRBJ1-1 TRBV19 CASSISGALNTEAFF
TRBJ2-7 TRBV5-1 CASSLASGGTRAYEQYF
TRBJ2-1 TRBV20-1 CSAILGDNEQFF
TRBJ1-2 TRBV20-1 CSAREGALQSGCTF
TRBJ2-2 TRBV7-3 CASSLIPLPGELFF
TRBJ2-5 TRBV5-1 CASSSAGGQQETQYF
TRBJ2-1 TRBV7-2 CASSKAPPSGGLGEQFF
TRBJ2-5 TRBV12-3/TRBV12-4 CASSSSVGETQYF
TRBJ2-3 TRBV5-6 CASRRRTSGGPRFADTQYF
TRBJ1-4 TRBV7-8 CASSPRGRDGKLFF
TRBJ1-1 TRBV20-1 CSARRISNTEAFF
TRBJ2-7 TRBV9 CASSPTPHDSYEQYF
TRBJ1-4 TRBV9 CASRPLGGTNEKLFF
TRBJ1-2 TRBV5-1 CASSDPPGAGGYTF
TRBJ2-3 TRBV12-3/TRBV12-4 CTTGTVTDTQYF
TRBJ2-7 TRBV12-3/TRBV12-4 CASSLIAGLEQYF
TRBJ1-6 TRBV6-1 CASSTTLASSYNSPLHF
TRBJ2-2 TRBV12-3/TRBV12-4 CASKEGGANTGELFF
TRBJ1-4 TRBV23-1 CASEQWGEKLFF
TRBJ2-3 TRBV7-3 CASSLTLGGGDTQYF
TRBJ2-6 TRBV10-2 CASSDQDVLTF
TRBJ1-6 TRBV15 CATSREGENSPLHF
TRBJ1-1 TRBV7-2 CASRRGQGNTEAFF
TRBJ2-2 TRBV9 CASSVDPAGTGELFF
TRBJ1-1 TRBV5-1 CASSSLGPMNTEAFF
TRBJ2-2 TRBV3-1 CASGGLPDLTGELFF
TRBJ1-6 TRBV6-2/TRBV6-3 CASSYSGPGDPSSYNSPLHF
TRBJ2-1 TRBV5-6 CASSYYSGEQFF